The clone carrying this T cell receptor (beta chain) has only one observation. This entry belongs to a study of blood T cell repertoires in COVID-19. Study details: Samples taken during acute and convalescent COVID-19 were collected in the United States, Italy and Spain.

Produced via immunoSEQ multiplex PCR; TCRdb's table is partial and in-frame only. The sample lists roughly 97,000 clones, approximately 80% seen once, with more than 9% in the top ten. The CDR3 is 15 amino acids. V lost 1 base and J lost 2; bases outside the gene matches: 3. The germline gives CDR1 MNHNS, CDR2 SASEGT. The genes are TRBV6-1 and TRBJ2-7, with TRBD2 identical over 9 bases. This receptor was obtained from a man in his sixties or seventies with acute or convalescent COVID-19. Sequencing input: peripheral blood. CDR3 coding DNA: TGTGCCAGCAGTGAAGACGCGGGGGGGGCCTACGAGCAGTACTTC. This encodes CASSEDAGGAYEQYF.